This T cell receptor (beta chain) was documented in a study of blood T cell repertoires in COVID-19. Study-level information: Italy, Spain and the United States were the sources of the convalescent and acute COVID-19 samples. PBMCs, B-cell-depleted T cells, or T cells were the source of the cDNA or gDNA that made up the material.

Methods used by the authors: Nucleated cell counts were estimated from reference gene primer amplification. Method: immunoSEQ multiplex PCR; TCRdb's copy keeps in-frame clones and lacks some. D and trimming were read from the DNA, whereas the V and J calls and clone size are those reported in that table. The sample shows roughly 440,000 clones, about 91% of them seen only once. Seattle patients were enrolled during active infection and followed longitudinally. The CDR3 is 16 amino acids. Deletions cut 5 bases from V and 4 bases from J, with 21 bases between. Per germline, CDR1 SGHKS and CDR2 YYEKEE (reference sequence).

Sequenced: peripheral blood. This sequence originates from a woman aged 50 to 60 with COVID-19, enrolled during active disease. This chain links TRBV5-5 with TRBJ1-2; a weak D match, TRBD1 (5 bases). CDR3 amino acids: CASRLTLGASRYGYTF. For the CDR3, the DNA is TGTGCCAGCAGACTGACCCTAGGGGCTTCGCGCTATGGCTACACCTTC.